The rows below give T cell receptor beta chains drawn from one sample of a study of CD8 T cells in ankylosing spondylitis. One entry per CDR3 protein, called by TCRdb with MiXCR from the 5' RACE reads. The sample yields about 90,000 distinct CDR3 sequences, roughly 9% seen once. The specimen sequenced was blood, either unsorted or a sorted T cell fraction (not recorded which). The origin of the receptors is a male donor with ankylosing spondylitis. The CDR3 runs from the conserved cysteine through the conserved F or W. D genes are given only for firm matches. Size tells how often a clone was seen (once, few, many) or the class of an expanded clone, and some rows leave it out.

len	d_gene	abundance	v_gene	j_gene	CDR3aa	CDR3nt
11	TRBD2	many	TRBV12-3/TRBV12-4	TRBJ2-1	CASNGGSEQFF	TGTGCCAGCAACGGGGGGAGTGAGCAGTTCTTC
12	-	many	TRBV11-2	TRBJ2-3	CASSLGEDTQYF	TGTGCCAGCAGCTTAGGAGAAGATACGCAGTATTTT
19	TRBD2	many	TRBV12-3/TRBV12-4	TRBJ2-3	CASTPLLAGGLSSTDTQYF	TGTGCCAGCACTCCTTTACTAGCGGGAGGGTTGTCTAGCACAGATACGCAGTATTTT
17	-	few	TRBV3-1	TRBJ1-5	CASIVSQGPHSNQPQHF	TGTGCCAGCATCGTCTCGCAGGGACCCCATAGCAATCAGCCCCAGCATTTT
14	-	many	TRBV6-1	TRBJ1-2	CASSERGTDYGYTF	TGTGCCAGCAGTGAGCGAGGGACGGACTATGGCTACACCTTC
17	-	many	TRBV13	TRBJ1-3	CASSLEGEADSGNTIYF	TGTGCCAGCAGCCTTGAGGGGGAAGCCGACTCTGGAAACACCATATATTTT
16	TRBD1	many	TRBV4-1	TRBJ1-6	CASSHTPGTGDSPLHF	TGCGCCAGCAGCCACACCCCCGGGACAGGTGATTCACCCCTCCACTTT
13	-	few	TRBV20-1	TRBJ1-2	CSARDVQGGGYTF	TGCAGTGCTAGAGATGTGCAGGGTGGTGGCTACACCTTC
13	TRBD1	few	TRBV29-1	TRBJ1-2	CSVSGTENYGYTF	TGCAGCGTTTCCGGGACAGAAAACTATGGCTACACCTTC
14	TRBD1	few	TRBV4-1	TRBJ1-2	CASSQEEGTAGYTF	TGCGCCAGCAGCCAAGAAGAGGGGACAGCTGGCTACACCTTC
16	TRBD1	many	TRBV25-1	TRBJ1-2	CASSEILTGGPRGYTF	TGTGCCAGCAGTGAGATATTGACAGGGGGGCCCCGTGGCTACACCTTC
12	-	many	TRBV29-1	TRBJ2-1	CSVEQGSPGQFF	TGCAGCGTCGAGCAGGGCAGCCCTGGGCAGTTCTTC
13	-	few	TRBV29-1	TRBJ1-1	CSASAGMNTEAFF	TGCAGCGCCTCAGCGGGGATGAACACTGAAGCTTTCTTT
15	TRBD2	-	TRBV7-9	TRBJ2-2	CASIGLAGSIGELFF	TGTGCCAGCATCGGACTAGCGGGATCCATCGGGGAGCTGTTTTTT
12	-	-	TRBV24-1	TRBJ1-5	CATSEGNQPQHF	TGTGCCACCAGTGAGGGTAATCAGCCCCAGCATTTT
14	-	many	TRBV29-1	TRBJ1-1	CSVEGGLMNTEAFF	TGCAGCGTTGAAGGGGGCCTGATGAACACTGAAGCTTTCTTT
13	-	-	TRBV12-3/TRBV12-4	TRBJ1-2	CASSLGVGYGYTF	TGTGCCAGCAGTTTGGGGGTAGGGTATGGCTACACCTTC
14	-	few	TRBV5-5	TRBJ2-1	CASSVWDTYNEQFF	TGTGCCAGCAGCGTGTGGGACACCTACAATGAGCAGTTCTTC
14	-	-	TRBV11-2	TRBJ1-2	CASSLTPVHYGYTF	TGTGCCAGCAGCTTAACCCCGGTCCACTATGGCTACACCTTC
16	-	-	TRBV4-1	TRBJ1-5	CASSQGYGLSNQPQHF	TGCGCCAGCAGCCAAGGCTACGGGCTTAGCAATCAGCCCCAGCATTTT
14	-	few	TRBV11-2	TRBJ2-7	CASSLVSSSYEQYF	TGTGCCAGCAGCTTAGTGAGCAGCTCCTACGAGCAGTACTTC
15	TRBD2	-	TRBV20-1	TRBJ2-1	CSARRLAGWDNEQFF	TGCAGTGCTAGACGACTAGCGGGGTGGGACAATGAGCAGTTCTTC
15	TRBD1	many	TRBV5-1	TRBJ2-2	CASSSGQGASGELFF	TGCGCCAGCAGCTCAGGACAGGGGGCATCCGGGGAGCTGTTTTTT
13	-	many	TRBV12-3/TRBV12-4	TRBJ2-2	CASSWTDVGELFF	TGTGCCAGCAGCTGGACAGATGTCGGGGAGCTGTTTTTT
14	-	few	TRBV11-2	TRBJ1-2	CASSLALTHYGYTF	TGTGCCAGCAGCTTAGCTCTGACCCACTATGGCTACACCTTC
13	TRBD1	few	TRBV29-1	TRBJ1-2	CSGGDRDNYGYTF	TGCAGTGGGGGGGACAGGGATAACTATGGCTACACCTTC
19	TRBD2	-	TRBV20-1	TRBJ2-1	CWAHDQGLPPSGYYNEQFF	TGCTGGGCCCACGACCAGGGCTTGCCCCCTAGCGGATATTACAATGAGCAGTTCTTC
15	TRBD2	few	TRBV5-5	TRBJ2-1	CASSGASGRMNEQFF	TGTGCCAGCAGCGGGGCTAGCGGGAGAATGAATGAGCAGTTCTTC
13	-	many	TRBV29-1	TRBJ2-3	CSVETRESDTQYF	TGCAGCGTTGAGACACGGGAGTCAGATACGCAGTATTTT
15	-	many	TRBV20-1	TRBJ2-7	CSARESGAPLYEQYF	TGCAGTGCTAGAGAGAGCGGAGCTCCACTCTACGAGCAGTACTTC
11	-	many	TRBV7-9	TRBJ1-2	CAVQVNYGYTF	TGTGCCGTGCAGGTGAACTATGGCTACACCTTC
12	TRBD1	many	TRBV6-4	TRBJ2-7	CASSFRQGWQYF	TGTGCCAGCAGTTTCAGACAGGGTTGGCAGTACTTC
13	-	few	TRBV12-3/TRBV12-4	TRBJ2-5	CASSLYGEETQYF	TGTGCCAGCAGTTTATACGGTGAAGAGACCCAGTACTTC
15	TRBD2	many	TRBV6-4	TRBJ2-2	CASTSGIDGAGELFF	TGTGCCAGCACTAGCGGGATCGATGGGGCCGGGGAGCTGTTTTTT
17	TRBD2	many	TRBV27	TRBJ2-1	CASSLLPGLAGENEQFF	TGTGCCAGCAGTTTATTACCTGGACTAGCGGGAGAGAATGAGCAGTTCTTC
11	-	few	TRBV13	TRBJ2-1	CASSATGRQFF	TGTGCCAGCAGCGCAACCGGCCGCCAGTTCTTC
15	TRBD2	many	TRBV12-3/TRBV12-4	TRBJ2-1	CASSPSPGGENEQFF	TGTGCCAGCAGTCCGTCTCCGGGAGGGGAAAATGAGCAGTTCTTC
15	TRBD2	-	TRBV12-3/TRBV12-4	TRBJ2-2	CASSGLAGYTGELFF	TGTGCCAGCAGCGGACTAGCGGGATACACCGGGGAGCTGTTTTTT
14	-	-	TRBV2	TRBJ1-3	CASSFRVSGNTIYF	TGTGCCAGCAGTTTCCGCGTCTCTGGAAACACCATATATTTT
16	-	few	TRBV7-6	TRBJ2-1	CASSRMDKGNYNEQFF	TGTGCCAGCAGCCGGATGGACAAGGGGAACTACAATGAGCAGTTCTTC
17	TRBD2	few	TRBV11-2	TRBJ2-3	CASSSRLAAKGTDTQYF	TGTGCCAGCAGCTCCAGACTAGCGGCAAAGGGGACAGATACGCAGTATTTT
16	-	few	TRBV7-8	TRBJ2-5	CASSLRLAEIQETQYF	TGTGCCAGCAGCTTAAGGCTAGCCGAGATACAAGAGACCCAGTACTTC
20	-	few	TRBV6-4	TRBJ2-3	CASSDSIVKRLATSTDTQYF	TGTGCCAGCAGTGACTCGATCGTGAAGCGCTTGGCAACTAGCACAGATACGCAGTATTTT
17	-	-	TRBV7-8	TRBJ2-6	CASSSGQWYSGANVLTF	TGTGCCAGCAGCTCCGGACAGTGGTACTCTGGGGCCAACGTCCTGACTTTC
15	TRBD1	few	TRBV27	TRBJ2-3	CASSLMAGGRDTQYF	TGTGCCAGCAGTTTAATGGCAGGGGGCAGAGATACGCAGTATTTT
17	TRBD2	few	TRBV5-1	TRBJ2-2	CASSLRTRQVVTGELFF	TGCGCCAGCAGCTTACGGACTAGACAAGTCGTTACCGGGGAGCTGTTTTTT
12	-	many	TRBV12-3/TRBV12-4	TRBJ1-2	CASSPWGDGYTF	TGTGCCAGCAGTCCCTGGGGGGATGGCTACACCTTC
16	TRBD1	few	TRBV6-5	TRBJ1-4	CASSYSEGAANEKLFF	TGTGCCAGCAGTTACTCAGAGGGGGCGGCTAATGAAAAACTGTTTTTT